These T cell receptor beta chains were read from a single sample in a study of T cell responses to AZD1222 COVID-19 vaccine. Generated by immunoSEQ multiplex PCR, the TCRdb table keeps only in-frame clones and is missing some. The sample lists about 120,000 clones; 92% were seen once. The sample consisted of peripheral blood, taken 28 days after the second AZD1222 dose. These receptors came from an adult who received the AZD1222 COVID-19 vaccine. Both conserved end residues are part of each CDR3. A D gene is named only where the DNA matches it firmly. Some rows have no size entry. The others give once, few or many, or a class for an expanded clone.

TRBJ2-3,TRBD1,TRBV28,.,TGTGCCAGCAGTTCGGGACAGGGGGCGTCTGTCTCAGATACGCAGTATTTT,CASSSGQGASVSDTQYF
TRBJ1-3,.,TRBV2,.,TGTGCCAGCACCACGGGACGTTTGAGCTCTGGAAACACCATATATTTT,CASTTGRLSSGNTIYF
TRBJ1-2,TRBD1,TRBV28,.,TGTGCCAGCAGTTCGGTCCCGGGACAGGGTAACTATGGCTACACCTTC,CASSSVPGQGNYGYTF
TRBJ2-1,TRBD2,TRBV29-1,.,TGCAGCGTTGAGGGTAGCGGGAGAGAGAATGAGCAGTTCTTC,CSVEGSGRENEQFF
TRBJ2-1,.,TRBV10-3,.,TGTGCCATCAGTGTGGGGAATAAGGATGAGCAGTTCTTC,CAISVGNKDEQFF
TRBJ2-7,TRBD2,TRBV5-1,.,TGCGCCAGCAGCTTGGCCCTAGCGGGGGGGGAGCAGTACTTC,CASSLALAGGEQYF
TRBJ1-5,.,TRBV19,.,TGTGCCAGCGCCCGGGACTACTCAATAAATCAGCCCCAGCATTTT,CASARDYSINQPQHF
TRBJ2-7,.,TRBV5-4,.,TGTGCCAGCAGCCCCGCTGGGGCCTCAGCTACGAGGCAGTACTTC,CASSPAGASATRQYF
TRBJ2-7,TRBD1,TRBV14,.,TGTGCCAGCAGCTCCAGGACAGGCAACTACGAGCAGTACTTC,CASSSRTGNYEQYF
TRBJ2-7,TRBD1,TRBV15,.,TGTGCCACCAGCAGAGAGGGACAGTCCTCCTACGAGCAGTACTTC,CATSREGQSSYEQYF
TRBJ2-1,.,TRBV15,once,TGTGCCACCAGCAGATCGACCGGGGCCGTGAATGAGCAGTTCTTC,CATSRSTGAVNEQFF
TRBJ2-7,TRBD1,TRBV7-9,.,TGTGCCAGCAGCTCGGGACAGAACTACGAGCAGTACTTC,CASSSGQNYEQYF
TRBJ2-1,TRBD1,TRBV27,.,TGTGCCAGCAGTCCAGGACAGGGATCCTACAATGAGCAGTTCTTC,CASSPGQGSYNEQFF
TRBJ1-5,TRBD1,TRBV2,.,TGTGCCAGCAGTGATGGGCTTCATGCGGGACAGGGCAATCAGCCCCAGCATTTT,CASSDGLHAGQGNQPQHF
TRBJ1-2,.,TRBV14,.,TGTGCCAGCAGCCAAGATCAGGCGGGGGCAGGGGATGGCTACACCTTC,CASSQDQAGAGDGYTF
TRBJ1-1,.,TRBV7-2,.,TGTGCCAGCAGCTTAGTGCCGCAGACTGAAGCTTTCTTT,CASSLVPQTEAFF
TRBJ2-1,.,TRBV6-6,.,TGTGCCAGCAGTTACCCCCAGGGGAGGTCCTACAATGAGCAGTTCTTC,CASSYPQGRSYNEQFF
TRBJ2-2,.,TRBV2,.,TGTGCCAGCAGTTCCCGCGGGGTCGGCGGGGAGCTGTTTTTT,CASSSRGVGGELFF
TRBJ1-6,TRBD1,TRBV6-5,.,TGTGCCAGCAGTTACGTTGGGACAGGGGGCAATTCACCCCTCCACTTT,CASSYVGTGGNSPLHF
TRBJ2-2,.,TRBV5-1,.,TGCGCCAGCAGCCCGGGGGAGAGTGCGGAGCTGTTTTTT,CASSPGESAELFF
TRBJ2-3,TRBD2,TRBV18,.,TGTGCCAGCTCATCTGGACTAGCAGACTTCACAGATACGCAGTATTTT,CASSSGLADFTDTQYF
TRBJ2-3,TRBD2,TRBV4-1,once,TGCGCCAGCAGCCAAGATCGGCTAGCGGGGGGGCAACCTCCTAGCACAGATACGCAGTATTTT,CASSQDRLAGGQPPSTDTQYF
TRBJ1-2,TRBD1,TRBV5-5,few,TGTGCCAGCAGCTTGTACGGGACAGGGGCTTATGGCTACACCTTC,CASSLYGTGAYGYTF
TRBJ1-1,TRBD1,TRBV28,.,TGTGCCAGCTCCTCTACAGGGGGCGGGGGAACTGAAGCTTTCTTT,CASSSTGGGGTEAFF
TRBJ2-6,.,TRBV3-1/TRBV3-2,.,TGTGCCAGCACCTCGAGGGGCTCTGGGGCCAACGTCCTGACTTTC,CASTSRGSGANVLTF
TRBJ2-1,.,TRBV5-1,.,TGCGCCAGCAGCCCGACACCTCACGGGAGCGCCGCAAACAATGAGCAGTTCTTC,CASSPTPHGSAANNEQFF
TRBJ2-2,TRBD1,TRBV19,.,TGTGCCAGTAGTATAGTGTCTGTCAGGGGGCGCAACACCGGGGAGCTGTTTTTT,CASSIVSVRGRNTGELFF
TRBJ1-1,.,TRBV28,once,TGTGCCAGCAGTCGTAAGATTCCCGGCACTGAAGCTTTCTTT,CASSRKIPGTEAFF
TRBJ1-3,.,TRBV6-6,.,TGTGCCAGCAGTTACGATCCCGGGGAGTACACCATATATTTT,CASSYDPGEYTIYF
TRBJ1-2,TRBD1,TRBV6-1,.,TGTGCCAGCAGTGAAGGACAGGGCCGATACTATGGCTACACCTTC,CASSEGQGRYYGYTF
TRBJ1-4,.,TRBV7-2,.,TGTGCCAGCAGCTTAGTTCGGACAGCCTCAAATGAAAAACTGTTTTTT,CASSLVRTASNEKLFF
TRBJ1-2,.,TRBV18,.,TGTGCCAGCTCACCACTGGGGGAGACTAACTATGGCTACACCTTC,CASSPLGETNYGYTF
TRBJ2-2,.,TRBV5-1,.,TGCGCCAGCAGCTTGTCGACTCAGCAACGGACCGGGGAGCTGTTTTTT,CASSLSTQQRTGELFF
TRBJ2-6,.,TRBV5-1,.,TGCGCCAGCAGCTTGTTGTCCCAGGGTACTGGGGCCAACGTCCTGACTTTC,CASSLLSQGTGANVLTF
TRBJ2-7,TRBD2,TRBV3-1/TRBV3-2,.,TGTGCCAGCAGCGGCGGGAGTATCGGAGGCTCCTACGAGCAGTACTTC,CASSGGSIGGSYEQYF
TRBJ2-3,.,TRBV18,once,TGTGCCAGCTCACAATTTCCTAGCACAGATACGCAGTATTTT,CASSQFPSTDTQYF
TRBJ1-6,.,TRBV7-2,.,TGTGCCAGCAGCTTGGACAACTCCTATAATTCACCCCTCCACTTT,CASSLDNSYNSPLHF
TRBJ2-7,TRBD2,TRBV13,.,TGTGCCAGCAGCCCTCCTAGCGGAGCCGCCTACGAGCAGTACTTC,CASSPPSGAAYEQYF
TRBJ1-2,.,TRBV5-1,.,TGCGCCAGCGGGACCGAAAGGGGAACCTATGGCTACACCTTC,CASGTERGTYGYTF
TRBJ1-1,.,TRBV18,.,TGTGCCAGCTCACCAAGCAACACTGAAGCTTTCTTT,CASSPSNTEAFF
TRBJ2-7,.,TRBV5-1,.,TGCGCCAGCAGCTTGGCCGAAAGCCGCGGGCTCTACGAGCAGTACTTC,CASSLAESRGLYEQYF
TRBJ1-2,.,TRBV28,.,TGTGCCAGCAGTTTATATACTGGGGGGCCGGGCTATGGCTACACCTTC,CASSLYTGGPGYGYTF